This T cell receptor (beta chain) was sequenced during a study of blood T cell repertoires in COVID-19. Across the whole study: Collection of acute and convalescent COVID-19 samples took place in the United States, Italy and Spain. PBMCs, B-cell-depleted T cells, or T cells provided the cDNA or gDNA that made up the material.

Donors were grouped by their self-reported clinical history. The CDR3 has 13 amino acids. V lost 1 base to trimming and J lost 6 bases, with 10 bases between them. From germline, CDR1 is LNHNV and CDR2 YYDKDF (reference sequence). Authors' methods: Counts of nucleated cells, estimated from reference gene primer amplification, were obtained. Using immunoSEQ multiplex PCR, the repertoire was profiled, and TCRdb retains in-frame clones only, with some absent. The DNA gave D and trimming, while V, J and clone size come from that table. Among about 140,000 clones listed, 84% were seen once. This receptor was obtained from a woman aged 45-60 years with acute COVID-19. Sample: PBMCs or T cells enriched from blood (not recorded which). The chain carries TRBV15 and TRBJ2-7; maybe TRBD1 (5 bases). The CDR3 spells CATSRAQGSEQYF. The CDR3 region has the DNA TGTGCCACCAGCAGAGCTCAGGGTTCCGAGCAGTACTTC.